Below, 32 T cell receptor beta chains from the same sample are listed, as sequenced in a study of cytomegalovirus exposure and HLA in healthy donors. PCR used 60 Vbeta primers and 13 Jbeta primers. TCRdb's copy holds only in-frame clones and misses some; the assay was immunoSEQ multiplex PCR. The sample holds some 120,000 clones, around 75% seen once. The sample comprised PBMCs. The source of these receptors is a woman aged 45-59 years in good health and CMV-seropositive.

This rearrangement joins TRBV11-1 to TRBJ2-5, with D possibly matching TRBD2 (7 bases). The V end lost 4 bases, the J end lost 7 bases, and 22 bases lay between the germline ends. CDR1 is SGHAT and CDR2 is FQDESV in the germline V gene (reference sequence). CDR3 length: 16 amino acids. CDR3 protein: CASSSGGPVGGATQYF. In nucleotides, the CDR3 is TGTGCCAGCAGCTCAGGAGGCCCAGTGGGGGGGGCGACCCAGTACTTC.

The chain carries TRBV7-2 and TRBJ2-5, with a weak D call TRBD2 (6 bases). This CDR3 region has 16 residues. V was cut by 5 bases and J by 2 bases, with 18 bases left in between. Germline V gene data show CDR1 as SGHTA and CDR2 as FQGNSA. The CDR3 protein is CASSPSWRREQETQYF. DNA of the CDR3: TGTGCCAGCAGCCCCAGTTGGAGGAGGGAACAAGAGACCCAGTACTTC. The full variable domain, its missing parts supplied by reference TRBV7-2 and TRBJ2-5, is GAGVSQSPSNKVTEKGKDVELRCDPISGHTALYWYRQSLGQGLEFLIYFQGNSAPDKSGLPSDRFSAERTGGSVSTLTIQRTQQEDSAVYLCASSPSWRREQETQYFGPGTRLLVL.

The chain employs TRBV5-1 and TRBJ1-2; 8 nucleotides line up with TRBD1. The CDR3 totals 14 residues. The V and J ends lost 0 bases and 6 bases, in that order; junction bases with no gene match: 4. Germline assignment: CDR1 SGHRS and CDR2 YFSETQ. In nucleotides, the CDR3 is TGCGCCAGCAGCTTGGCCGGACAGGGAAATGGCTACACCTTC. Translating it yields CASSLAGQGNGYTF.

The chain employs TRBV30 and TRBJ2-1; 9 bases line up with TRBD2. The CDR3 is 15 amino acids. Looked up from germline, CDR1 is GTSNPN and CDR2 is SVGIG (reference sequence). Trimming took 2 bases from V and 5 from J; bases not matched to a gene: 7. CDR3 nucleotide sequence: TGTGCCTGGAGTTTGACTAGCGGAGCTAACAATGAGCAGTTCTTC. As protein: CAWSLTSGANNEQFF.

This chain uses TRBV5-8 with TRBJ1-5, with 7 bases matching TRBD1. Germline loops: CDR1 SGHTS, CDR2 YDEGEE. This CDR3 is built from 15 residues. Losses at the gene ends were 4 bases for V and 6 bases for J; bases not matched to a gene: 10. Here the CDR3 reads CASSQGQLPAQPQHF. CDR3 DNA: TGTGCCAGCAGCCAGGGACAGCTCCCGGCTCAGCCCCAGCATTTT.

Written as DNA, the CDR3 is TGTGCCAGTAGTACAACAGGTCCCAATCAGCCCCAGCATTTT. Its translation: CASSTTGPNQPQHF. This rearrangement joins TRBV19 to TRBJ1-5, with D possibly TRBD1 on 5 matching bases. V was cut by 4 bases and J by 3 bases, with 10 bases left in between. Germline CDR1 and CDR2: LNHDA and SQIVND (reference sequence). The CDR3 runs to 14 residues. Filled out from reference TRBV19 and TRBJ1-5, the complete variable domain reads DGGITQSPKYLFRKEGQNVTLSCEQNLNHDAMYWYRQDPGQGLRLIYYSQIVNDFQKGDIAEGYSVSREKKESFPLTVTSAQKNPTAFYLCASSTTGPNQPQHFGDGTRLSIL.

The chain recombines TRBV6-5 with TRBJ2-3; 8 positions match TRBD2. The CDR3 runs to 14 residues. CDR1 is MNHEY and CDR2 is SVGAGI in the germline V gene. V trimming: 7 bases; J trimming: 4 bases; junction bases outside the gene matches: 7. The CDR3 coding sequence is TGTGCCAGCACCCCGACTAGCGAGCCAGATACGCAGTATTTT. Its protein is CASTPTSEPDTQYF.

The CDR3 sequence is CASSDRTGYEQYF. The CDR3 coding sequence is TGTGCCAGCTCAGATCGGACAGGCTACGAGCAGTACTTC. This chain links TRBV18 with TRBJ2-7, with 7 bases matching TRBD1. The germline V gene has CDR1 KGHSH and CDR2 LQKENI. The CDR3 runs to 13 residues. V shed 5 bases and J 3 bases; nucleotides not matched to a gene: 4.

This chain joins TRBV29-1 and TRBJ2-7; TRBD1 matches 12 bases. Germline CDR1 is SQVTM and CDR2 is ANQGSEA. The CDR3 length is 14 residues. Trimming removed 6 bases from V and 4 bases from J; junction bases left unmatched: 7. CDR3 sequence: CSVPSGQGAYEQYF. The DNA for the CDR3 is TGCAGCGTCCCGTCGGGACAGGGGGCGTACGAGCAGTACTTC.

V gene TRBV6-5 combines with J gene TRBJ1-6; possible D gene TRBD1, 5 bases. The CDR3 sequence is 15 residues long. Trimming left V 6 bases short and J 2 bases short, with 11 bases between. CDR1 and CDR2 from the germline V gene are MNHEY and SVGAGI. The CDR3 is CASRRGRAYNSPLHF. As DNA, the CDR3 is TGTGCCAGCAGAAGGGGCAGGGCCTATAATTCACCCCTCCACTTT.

J is TRBJ2-1 and V is TRBV7-9; D uncertain. CDR1 and CDR2 from the germline V gene are SEHNR and FQNEAQ (reference sequence). The CDR3 runs 15 residues. V was cut by 2 bases and J by 0 bases, with 8 bases left in between. The CDR3 region has the DNA TGTGCCAGCAGCTTATCCAGTCACTCCTACAATGAGCAGTTCTTC. Residues: CASSLSSHSYNEQFF.

This clone has a handful of counts. V and J are TRBV5-1 and TRBJ2-5, with TRBD2 matching 13 bases. Matching the DNA end better, TRBJ2-7 makes the J call doubtful. Germline-derived CDR1 and CDR2 are SGHRS and YFSETQ. The CDR3 totals 18 residues. In DNA, the CDR3 is TGCGCCAGCAGCTTGGCGGGGACTAGCGGGGACTTTAACTACGAGCAGTACTTC. Translation gives CASSLAGTSGDFNYEQYF.

This clone was seen only a few times. V is TRBV30 and J is TRBJ1-1; D might be TRBD1 (6 bases). CDR1 is GTSNPN, CDR2 SVGIG, per germline (reference sequence). This CDR3 contains 12 residues. Trimming took off 6 bases at V and 12 bases at J, with 20 bases between the two ends. In nucleotides, the CDR3 is TGTGCCTGCCCTCGGGGGGGCGTTAGGACTTTCTTT. Protein: CACPRGGVRTFF. The full variable domain, with the rest looked up from reference TRBV30 and TRBJ1-1, is SQTIHQWPATLVQPVGSPLSLECTVEGTSNPNLYWYRQAAGRGLQLLFYSVGIGQISSEVPQNLSASRPQDRQFILSSKKLLLSDSGFYLCACPRGGVRTFFGQGTRLTVV.

The V gene is TRBV27, the J gene TRBJ2-6; TRBD1 agrees at 10 bases. The V gene end was trimmed by 5 bases and the J gene end by 3 bases; junction bases not matched to a gene: 10. CDR1 is MNHEY, CDR2 SMNVEV, per germline (reference sequence). The CDR3 extends over 18 amino acids. CDR3 residues: CASSLKPGQGFGANVLTF. CDR3 DNA sequence: TGTGCCAGCAGTCTAAAACCGGGACAGGGGTTTGGGGCCAACGTCCTGACTTTC.

The rearrangement links TRBV10-3 to TRBJ2-3; TRBD2 agrees at 13 bases. The germline V gene has CDR1 ENHRY and CDR2 SYGVKD. The V segment lost 6 bases and the J segment 6 bases; nucleotides outside the gene matches: 9. The CDR3 totals 16 residues. As DNA, the CDR3 is TGTGCCATCAGCCTCGGACTAGCGGGAGCGACGGATACGCAGTATTTT. It is translated as CAISLGLAGATDTQYF.

This clone showed up just a few times. J is TRBJ1-1 and V is TRBV5-4, with D maybe TRBD1 (5 bases). CDR1 and CDR2 (germline): SGHNT, YYREEE (reference sequence). V shed 3 bases and J shed 0 bases, with 12 bases lying between them. This CDR3 contains 15 residues. CDR3 DNA: TGTGCCAGCAGCTGGGGGGGTCTAATGAACACTGAAGCTTTCTTT. Translating it yields CASSWGGLMNTEAFF.

V is TRBV27 and J is TRBJ2-2; weak D call: TRBD2 (6 bases). The V end was cut by 3 bases, the J end by 6 bases, with 8 bases between. This CDR3 spans 13 amino acids. Germline CDR1 MNHEY, CDR2 SMNVEV (reference sequence). The CDR3 region is CASSLGLAGELFF. In DNA, the CDR3 is TGTGCCAGCAGTTTGGGACTCGCCGGGGAGCTGTTTTTT.

The gene calls are TRBV11-2 and TRBJ2-3, with TRBD2 matching over 7 bases. The V and J ends lost 4 bases and 1 base, in that order; junction bases with no gene match: 2. CDR1 is SGHAT and CDR2 is FQNNGV in the germline V gene. The CDR3 is 14 amino acids. The CDR3 loop reads CASSWAGGTDTQYF. CDR3 DNA: TGTGCCAGCAGCTGGGCGGGAGGCACAGATACGCAGTATTTT. Variable domain in full (rest from reference TRBV11-2 and TRBJ2-3): EAGVAQSPRYKIIEKRQSVAFWCNPISGHATLYWYQQILGQGPKLLIQFQNNGVVDDSQLPKDRFSAERLKGVDSTLKIQPAKLEDSAVYLCASSWAGGTDTQYFGPGTRLTVL.

The V call is TRBV5-1, the J call TRBJ2-7, with TRBD1 identical over 10 bases. The CDR3 length is 14 residues. Germline V gene sequence: CDR1 SGHRS, CDR2 YFSETQ. V was pared by 4 bases and J by 6 bases, with 7 bases of the junction left unmatched. The CDR3 DNA reads TGCGCCAGCAGCCACCCGGGACAGGGGTCCGAGCAGTACTTC. It specifies CASSHPGQGSEQYF.

The gene calls are TRBV2 and TRBJ2-3; D not resolved. The V end lost 2 bases, the J end lost 2 bases, and 11 bases lay between the germline ends. The CDR3 consists of 15 residues. Per germline, CDR1 SNHLY and CDR2 FYNNEI. For the CDR3, the DNA is TGTGCCAGCAGTGAATGGCGGCCTCTCACAGATACGCAGTATTTT. The encoded protein is CASSEWRPLTDTQYF.

This clone was counted a few times. The V and J genes are TRBV10-1 and TRBJ1-5; TRBD1 is a possible D gene (5 bases). Deletions cut 8 bases from V and 3 bases from J, with 23 bases between. Germline V lookup: CDR1 WNHNN, CDR2 SYGVQD (reference sequence). CDR3 size: 17 residues. CDR3 sequence: CASAKPHLTVPNQPQHF. The CDR3 DNA sequence: TGCGCCAGCGCCAAACCCCACTTGACAGTTCCCAATCAGCCCCAGCATTTT.

The V and J genes are TRBV30 and TRBJ2-7; D uncertain. Germline assignment: CDR1 GTSNPN and CDR2 SVGIG (reference sequence). This CDR3 comprises 14 residues. The V end lost 0 bases, the J end lost 3 bases, and 12 bases lay between the germline ends. The CDR3 DNA reads as TGTGCCTGGAGTGTAGGCGGCAAACACTACGAGCAGTACTTC. Translating gives CAWSVGGKHYEQYF.

A note on this clone: At the DNA level, this CDR3 is encoded by other sequences in the same sample as well. The V call is TRBV9, the J call TRBJ2-2; D is unclear. Trimming took 0 bases from V and 4 from J, leaving 4 bases between them. The CDR3 covers 13 residues. Germline loops: CDR1 SGDLS, CDR2 YYNGEE. The CDR3 DNA sequence: TGTGCCAGCAGCGTAGGCGGCACCGGGGAGCTGTTTTTT. Translated: CASSVGGTGELFF.

This clone came up once. The CDR3 DNA sequence: TGTGCCAGTACAGGGGCCGAAAACTATGGCTACACCTTC. It encodes CASTGAENYGYTF. The gene calls are TRBV19 and TRBJ1-2; D might be TRBD1 (6 bases). Per the germline V gene, CDR1 is LNHDA and CDR2 is SQIVND (reference sequence). The germline V and J ends were trimmed by 7 bases and 2 bases, with 11 bases remaining between them. The CDR3 consists of 13 residues.

CDR3 amino acids: CASSLGETGSEQFF. The CDR3, as DNA: TGTGCCAGCAGCTTAGGAGAGACAGGGAGTGAGCAGTTCTTC. The rearrangement uses TRBV7-9 and TRBJ2-1; 7 nucleotides match TRBD1. CDR1 and CDR2 (germline): SEHNR, FQNEAQ (reference sequence). V lost 1 base to trimming and J lost 9 bases; unmatched junction nucleotides: 6. The CDR3 totals 14 residues.

The rearrangement uses TRBV25-1 and TRBJ1-1; D is undetermined. Trimming removed 4 bases from V and 1 base from J, with 7 bases in between. The germline gives CDR1 MGHDK, CDR2 SYGVNS. The CDR3 totals 13 residues. CDR3 bases: TGTGCCAGCAGTGTACAGACGAACACTGAAGCTTTCTTT. This encodes CASSVQTNTEAFF.

This clone was recorded a few times. This chain uses TRBV5-1 with TRBJ2-7; 15 bases are shared with TRBD2. Germline lookup yields CDR1 SGHRS and CDR2 YFSETQ. Trimming at V came to 2 bases and at J to 7 bases, leaving 10 bases not matched to a gene. The CDR3 extends over 17 amino acids. CDR3 bases: TGCGCCAGCAGCTTTGGGGGGACTAGCGGGGGGCCGGAGGAGCAGTACTTC. Translated: CASSFGGTSGGPEEQYF.

The rearrangement links TRBV15 to TRBJ2-7; D might be TRBD1 (5 bases). The CDR3 length is 14 residues. Germline V gene data show CDR1 as LNHNV and CDR2 as YYDKDF (reference sequence). V was trimmed by 0 bases and J by 2 bases, leaving 8 bases between them. CDR3 bases: TGTGCCACCAGCAGAGATATGGGGCCCTACGAGCAGTACTTC. Translated, it gives CATSRDMGPYEQYF.

This clone was observed once. The V and J genes are TRBV4-3 and TRBJ2-3, with D perhaps TRBD1 (6 bases). Germline V gene lookup returns CDR1 LGHNA and CDR2 YSLEER. The V and J ends lost 4 bases and 3 bases respectively, with 17 bases between them. This CDR3 contains 16 residues. The CDR3, as DNA: TGCGCCAGCAGCCCCTTAACAGGGAGCCTAACAGATACGCAGTATTTT. Its protein is CASSPLTGSLTDTQYF.

The V gene is TRBV27, the J gene TRBJ2-1, with D perhaps TRBD1 (5 bases). Germline V lookup: CDR1 MNHEY, CDR2 SMNVEV (reference sequence). Trimming cost V 6 bases and J 12 bases, with 21 bases left between them. The CDR3 loop spans 14 amino acids. CDR3 coding DNA: TGTGCCAGCAGCCTCGACAGCCCCCTATACCGGCAGTTCTTC. It encodes CASSLDSPLYRQFF.

In DNA, the CDR3 is TGTGCCAGCAGTGTCAGGGGGATGAACACTGAAGCTTTCTTT. Translation gives CASSVRGMNTEAFF. This chain links TRBV7-2 with TRBJ1-1, with 7 bases fitting TRBD1. V lost 6 bases and J lost 0; bases outside the gene matches: 4. The CDR3 has 14 amino acids. Germline V gene data show CDR1 as SGHTA and CDR2 as FQGNSA.

The gene calls are TRBV21-1 and TRBJ1-2; the table names TRBD1, a call not compared with the DNA. TRBV21-1 is termed a pseudogene. This CDR3 has 15 amino acids. CDR3 residues: CASSKDETEFNGYTF. The CDR3 coding sequence is TGTGCCAGCAGCAAAGATGAGACAGAATTCAATGGCTACACCTTC.